Presented here are 20 T cell receptor beta chains from one specimen sequenced in a study of blood T cell repertoires in COVID-19. Sequencing was performed with immunoSEQ multiplex PCR; in TCRdb, only in-frame clones are kept and a portion is missing. The sample has more than 200,000 clones, about 84% seen once. Sequencing input: PBMCs or T cells enriched from blood (not recorded which). The origin of the receptors is a man aged 55 to 70 who had recovered from COVID-19.

This sequence joins TRBV7-6 and TRBJ2-7; possibly TRBD2 for D (7 bases). Germline V gene sequence: CDR1 SGHVS, CDR2 FNYEAQ. The V gene lost 1 base and the J gene lost 0 bases, with 10 bases spanning the gap. This CDR3 spans 15 amino acids. CDR3 coding DNA: TGTGCCAGCAGCTTAGAAGGGGGGGCCTCCTACGAGCAGTACTTC. Protein sequence: CASSLEGGASYEQYF. The full variable domain, its missing parts supplied by reference TRBV7-6 and TRBJ2-7, is GAGVSQSPRYKVTKRGQDVALRCDPISGHVSLYWYRQALGQGPEFLTYFNYEAQQDKSGLPNDRFSAERPEGSISTLTIQRTEQRDSAMYRCASSLEGGASYEQYFGPGTRLTVT.

This rearrangement joins TRBV6-5 to TRBJ2-7; a weak D match, TRBD1 (6 bases). Germline V CDR1 and CDR2: MNHEY, SVGAGI. Deletions cut 6 bases from V and 4 bases from J, with 19 bases between. The CDR3 sequence is 15 residues long. The CDR3 loop is CASSQAGGLTYEQYF. The CDR3 DNA sequence: TGTGCCAGCAGCCAAGCTGGGGGCCTGACGTACGAGCAGTACTTC.

This clone appeared a single time. The V call is TRBV7-2, the J call TRBJ2-1, with TRBD2 matching 14 bases. The length of the CDR3 is 16 residues. Germline lookup yields CDR1 SGHTA and CDR2 FQGNSA. J lost 15 bases, V lost 5 bases, and 15 bases had no gene match. CDR3 DNA sequence: TGTGCCAGCAGCACCCCGACTAGCGGGGGGGCAAGGATCGGGTTCTTC. Encoded protein: CASSTPTSGGARIGFF.

The chain employs TRBV5-1 and TRBJ1-2; D unclear. Germline lookup yields CDR1 SGHRS and CDR2 YFSETQ. V lost 4 bases and J lost 6, with 22 bases in between. CDR3 length equals 16 residues. The CDR3 DNA sequence: TGCGCCAGCAGCCCGGAGGGTTTGCGTTACCCAAATGGCTACACCTTC. This sequence encodes CASSPEGLRYPNGYTF.

V usage is TRBV7-9 and J usage is TRBJ2-1; D perhaps matches TRBD2 (6 bases). CDR1 is SEHNR, CDR2 FQNEAQ, per germline (reference sequence). This CDR3 has 16 residues. Trimming shortened V by 5 bases and J by 6 bases, and 20 bases separated the two germline ends. The chain's CDR3 is CASSLDRTKRANEQFF. CDR3 bases: TGTGCCAGCAGCCTAGATAGGACTAAGAGGGCCAATGAGCAGTTCTTC. The whole variable domain, remainder taken from reference TRBV7-9 and TRBJ2-1, is DTGVSQNPRHKITKRGQNVTFRCDPISEHNRLYWYRQTLGQGPEFLTYFQNEAQLEKSRLLSDRFSAERPKGSFSTLEIQRTEQGDSAMYLCASSLDRTKRANEQFFGPGTRLTVL.

The chain has TRBV11-2 and TRBJ1-1; 7 bases agree with TRBD1. Germline V gene data show CDR1 as SGHAT and CDR2 as FQNNGV. V gave up 5 bases and J gave up 11 bases; unmatched junction bases: 11. The CDR3 covers 13 residues. The CDR3 nucleotides read TGTGCCAGCAGCACAGGGGCTTGGGGACGCGCTTTCTTT. Translation: CASSTGAWGRAFF.

The rearrangement uses TRBV7-9 and TRBJ2-7; D might be TRBD1 (6 bases). The ends were cut back, 4 bases at V and 6 bases at J, with 13 bases in the middle. This CDR3 has 13 residues. The V gene's germline CDR1 is SEHNR and CDR2 FQNEAQ (reference sequence). The CDR3 loop is CASSSLQGSEQYF. DNA for the CDR3: TGTGCCAGCAGCTCCCTACAGGGTTCCGAGCAGTACTTC.

This clone was picked up a small number of times. The chain recombines TRBV3-1 (or the pseudogene TRBV3-2) with TRBJ1-4, with D hard to call. The CDR3 sequence is 12 residues long. Trimming cost V 4 bases and J 5 bases, with 5 bases left between them. Germline values: CDR1 LGHDT, CDR2 YNNKEL (reference sequence). CDR3 loop: CASSLRNEKLFF. The CDR3 coding sequence is TGTGCCAGCAGCCTACGGAATGAAAAACTGTTTTTT.

The rearrangement joins TRBV24-1 to TRBJ1-5; D gene ambiguous. Germline V gives CDR1 KGHDR, CDR2 SFDVKD. CDR3 length: 12 residues. The V end lost 6 bases, the J end lost 9 bases, and 11 bases lay between the germline ends. The CDR3 spells CATSTYRGPQHF. The CDR3 DNA sequence: TGTGCCACCAGTACCTACCGGGGGCCCCAGCATTTT.

This clone was picked up one time. The gene calls are TRBV2 and TRBJ1-2; a weak D match, TRBD1 (5 bases). Trimming took off 6 bases at V and 4 bases at J, with 18 bases between the two ends. Germline-derived CDR1 and CDR2 are SNHLY and FYNNEI. This CDR3 region has 15 residues. CDR3 protein: CASRAGRMAGYGYTF. The CDR3 DNA reads TGTGCCAGCAGGGCAGGGCGCATGGCTGGCTATGGCTACACCTTC. Looking up the rest from reference TRBV2 and TRBJ1-2 gives the full variable domain: EPEVTQTPSHQVTQMGQEVILRCVPISNHLYFYWYRQILGQKVEFLVSFYNNEISEKSEIFDDQFSVERPDGSNFTLKIRSTKLEDSAMYFCASRAGRMAGYGYTFGSGTRLTVV.

The sample holds a few counts of this clone. The chain carries TRBV3-1 (or the pseudogene TRBV3-2) and TRBJ1-1; 8 bases agree with TRBD1. V dropped 2 bases and J dropped 5; count of bases not matched to a gene: 4. Germline assignment: CDR1 LGHDT and CDR2 YNNKEL (reference sequence). The CDR3 is made up of 14 amino acids. CDR3 sequence reads: CASSQLTGETEAFF. As DNA, the CDR3 is TGTGCCAGCAGCCAATTGACAGGGGAAACTGAAGCTTTCTTT.

This chain connects TRBV28 to TRBJ1-2, with D possibly TRBD1 on 5 matching bases. This CDR3 spans 15 amino acids. The germline V gene encodes CDR1 MDHEN and CDR2 SYDVKM. V was pared by 2 bases and J by 1 base, with 11 bases between. The CDR3 sequence: CASSLPGNVNYGYTF. CDR3 DNA: TGTGCCAGCAGTTTACCAGGGAACGTTAACTATGGCTACACCTTC.

The rearrangement uses TRBV6-1 and TRBJ1-1; D is unclear. Trimming removed 1 base from V and 2 bases from J, with 8 bases in between. Germline CDR1 and CDR2: MNHNS and SASEGT. The CDR3 has 14 amino acids. CDR3 sequence reads: CASSEGTGNTEAFF. The DNA of the CDR3 is TGTGCCAGCAGTGAAGGGACGGGAAACACTGAAGCTTTCTTT.

The chain combines TRBV5-6 with TRBJ2-7; 8 positions match TRBD1. This CDR3 is built from 14 residues. The germline gives CDR1 SGHDT, CDR2 YYEEEE. V dropped 4 bases and J dropped 6; count of bases not matched to a gene: 9. This CDR3 is CASSVPGQAVEQYF. CDR3 bases: TGTGCCAGCAGCGTTCCGGGACAGGCGGTCGAGCAGTACTTC.

The V and J genes are TRBV7-9 and TRBJ1-1; 8 nucleotides match TRBD1. The J segment lost 7 bases and the V segment lost 5 bases, leaving 15 bases of the junction unmatched. This CDR3 is built from 16 residues. CDR1 is SEHNR, CDR2 FQNEAQ, per germline (reference sequence). CDR3 in amino acids: CASSPGTGRGAIEAFF. In nucleotides, the CDR3 is TGTGCCAGCAGCCCCGGGACAGGCAGAGGGGCCATTGAAGCTTTCTTT.

The chain couples TRBV5-1 to TRBJ2-1; 7 bases are a match to TRBD2. The germline V gene encodes CDR1 SGHRS and CDR2 YFSETQ. The CDR3 is 15 residues long. J was trimmed by 9 bases and V by 2 bases; bases with no gene match: 11. In DNA form, the CDR3 reads TGCGCCAGCAGCTTAGGGAGCGGGGTTGAACGTGAGCAGTTCTTC. Translating it yields CASSLGSGVEREQFF.

The chain has TRBV10-3 and TRBJ2-7, with D tentatively TRBD1 (6 bases). This CDR3 contains 16 residues. The V end lost 6 bases, the J end lost 3 bases, and 21 bases lay between the germline ends. Germline V gene data show CDR1 as ENHRY and CDR2 as SYGVKD. The CDR3 loop is CAISQTTGTSRYEQYF. The DNA for the CDR3 is TGTGCCATCAGCCAAACCACCGGGACATCTCGCTACGAGCAGTACTTC.

The chain carries TRBV5-1 and TRBJ1-2, with D perhaps matching TRBD1 (6 bases). V was trimmed by 0 bases and J by 4 bases, leaving 7 bases between them. CDR3 size: 13 residues. The V gene's germline CDR1 is SGHRS and CDR2 YFSETQ. CDR3 coding DNA: TGCGCCAGCAGCTTGGACAGGGTCTATGGCTACACCTTC. The encoded protein is CASSLDRVYGYTF. The complete variable domain, with remaining parts taken from reference TRBV5-1 and TRBJ1-2, reads KAGVTQTPRYLIKTRGQQVTLSCSPISGHRSVSWYQQTPGQGLQFLFEYFSETQRNKGNFPGRFSGRQFSNSRSEMNVSTLELGDSALYLCASSLDRVYGYTFGSGTRLTVV.

The chain recombines TRBV6-5 with TRBJ1-2; weak D call: TRBD1 (6 bases). The CDR3 sequence is 14 residues long. V was clipped by 7 bases and J by 1 base, with 13 bases between them. Germline V gene lookup returns CDR1 MNHEY and CDR2 SVGAGI. The chain's CDR3 is CASKTGPGNYGYTF. The CDR3 nucleotides read TGTGCCAGCAAAACAGGGCCGGGTAACTATGGCTACACCTTC.

CDR3 DNA: TGTGCCAGCAGTTTGAGAACAGGGGTGGGCGAGCAGTACTTC. It specifies CASSLRTGVGEQYF. J is TRBJ2-7 and V is TRBV6-5, with TRBD1 identical over 7 bases. V trimming: 4 bases; J trimming: 6 bases; junction bases outside the gene matches: 9. The CDR3 runs to 14 residues. CDR1 and CDR2 from the germline V gene are MNHEY and SVGAGI.